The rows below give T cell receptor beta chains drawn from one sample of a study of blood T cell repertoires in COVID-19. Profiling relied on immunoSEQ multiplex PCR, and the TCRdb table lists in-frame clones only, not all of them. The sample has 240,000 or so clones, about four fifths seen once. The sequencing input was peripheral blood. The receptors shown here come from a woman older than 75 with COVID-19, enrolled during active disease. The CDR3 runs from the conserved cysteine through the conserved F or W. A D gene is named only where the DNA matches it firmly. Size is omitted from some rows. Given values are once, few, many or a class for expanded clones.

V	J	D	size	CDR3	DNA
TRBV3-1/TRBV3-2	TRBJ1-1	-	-	CASSRTRGEGAFF	TGTGCCAGCAGTCGCACTCGGGGGGAAGGAGCTTTCTTT
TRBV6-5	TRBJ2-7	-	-	CASERRQGYEQYF	TGTGCCAGCGAACGACGCCAGGGCTACGAGCAGTACTTC
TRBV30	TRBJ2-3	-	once	CAFWAWGGTDTQYF	TGTGCCTTCTGGGCATGGGGAGGAACAGATACGCAGTATTTT
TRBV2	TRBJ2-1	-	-	CASTYPGLASGEQFF	TGTGCCAGCACTTACCCGGGACTGGCAAGCGGTGAGCAGTTCTTC
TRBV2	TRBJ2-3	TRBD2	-	CASLAGGVTDTQYF	TGTGCCAGCCTCGCGGGGGGTGTCACAGATACGCAGTATTTT
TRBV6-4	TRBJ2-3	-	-	CASRGSSTDTQYF	TGTGCCTCGAGAGGTTCTAGCACAGATACGCAGTATTTT
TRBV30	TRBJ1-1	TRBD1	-	CAWSVRTGVQAFF	TGTGCCTGGAGTGTAAGGACAGGGGTTCAAGCTTTCTTT
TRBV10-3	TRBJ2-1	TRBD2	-	CAISELVSSGPTSVLGEFF	TGTGCCATCAGTGAGTTGGTCAGCTCAGGCCCAACTAGCGTACTTGGGGAGTTCTTC
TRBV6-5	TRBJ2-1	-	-	CATLAASSYNEQFF	TGTGCCACCTTAGCGGCTAGCTCCTACAATGAGCAGTTCTTC
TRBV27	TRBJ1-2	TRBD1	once	CASSTPGRGVGYTF	TGTGCCAGCAGTACCCCAGGCAGGGGGGTAGGCTACACCTTC
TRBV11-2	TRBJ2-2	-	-	CASSPEGLASGELFF	TGTGCCAGCAGCCCGGAGGGGCTAGCCTCCGGGGAGCTGTTTTTT
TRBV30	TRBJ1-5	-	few	CAWGPGLDQPQHF	TGTGCCTGGGGACCGGGACTAGATCAGCCCCAGCATTTT
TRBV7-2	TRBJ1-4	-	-	CASSLRRKPEKLFF	TGTGCCAGCAGCTTACGCAGGAAGCCTGAAAAACTGTTTTTT
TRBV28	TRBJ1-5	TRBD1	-	CASRWRQGANQPQHF	TGTGCCAGCAGGTGGCGGCAGGGGGCGAATCAGCCCCAGCATTTT
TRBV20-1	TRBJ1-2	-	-	CSATTYYGYTF	TGCAGTGCTACTACGTACTATGGCTACACCTTC
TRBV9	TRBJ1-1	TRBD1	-	CASSVEQGFNTEAFF	TGTGCCAGCAGCGTAGAACAGGGGTTCAACACTGAAGCTTTCTTT
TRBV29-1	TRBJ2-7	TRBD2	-	CSVRRFGTSGDYEQYF	TGCAGCGTCAGGAGATTCGGGACTAGCGGGGACTACGAGCAGTACTTC
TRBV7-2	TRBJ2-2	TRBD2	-	CASSFGLARGTGELFF	TGTGCCAGCAGCTTCGGACTAGCCCGTGGGACCGGGGAGCTGTTTTTT
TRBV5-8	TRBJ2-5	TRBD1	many	CASHRGPYQETQYF	TGTGCCAGTCACAGGGGGCCGTACCAAGAGACCCAGTACTTC
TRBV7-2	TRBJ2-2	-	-	CASSLVRNTGELFF	TGTGCCAGCAGCTTAGTTAGGAACACCGGGGAGCTGTTTTTT
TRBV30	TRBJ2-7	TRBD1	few	CAWAPVGQGAYEQYF	TGTGCCTGGGCACCAGTGGGACAGGGGGCATACGAGCAGTACTTC
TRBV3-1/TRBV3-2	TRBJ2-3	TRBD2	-	CASSQGWGRATQYF	TGTGCCAGCAGCCAAGGTTGGGGGAGGGCTACGCAGTATTTT
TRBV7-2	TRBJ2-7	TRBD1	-	CASTPGQGYEQYF	TGTGCCAGCACCCCGGGACAGGGCTACGAGCAGTACTTC
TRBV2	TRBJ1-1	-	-	CASSGTGTTEAFF	TGTGCCAGCAGCGGAACAGGGACCACTGAAGCTTTCTTT
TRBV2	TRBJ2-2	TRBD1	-	CASSATGLGTGELFF	TGTGCCAGCAGTGCGACAGGGTTGGGCACCGGGGAGCTGTTTTTT
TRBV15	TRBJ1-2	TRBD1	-	CATSRDRGNYGYTF	TGTGCCACCAGCAGAGACAGGGGGAACTATGGCTACACCTTC
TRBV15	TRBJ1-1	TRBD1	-	CATSARGPLRQGGTEAFF	TGTGCCACCAGCGCCCGTGGACCCCTCAGACAGGGGGGCACTGAAGCTTTCTTT
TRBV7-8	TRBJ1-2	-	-	CASSLAEAPARGYTF	TGTGCCAGCAGCTTAGCGGAGGCCCCCGCGAGGGGCTACACCTTC
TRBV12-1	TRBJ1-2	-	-	CASSSAREMGGYTF	TGTGCCAGCAGCTCGGCCAGGGAAATGGGGGGCTACACCTTC
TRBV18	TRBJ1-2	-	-	CASSPAGAAGYTF	TGTGCCAGCTCCCCCGCGGGGGCGGCTGGCTACACCTTC